These 22 T cell receptor beta chains came from one sample sequenced in a study of blood T cell repertoires in COVID-19. Sequenced by immunoSEQ multiplex PCR; TCRdb stores in-frame clones only, minus some. The table shows about 48,000 clones, with approximately 85% occurring only once. Specimen: peripheral blood. The receptors originated from a human donor in a cohort sampled during active COVID-19. The donor label of this sample is uncertain.

The chain has TRBV5-6 and TRBJ2-7, with a possible D match to TRBD1 (6 bases). The V gene's germline CDR1 is SGHDT and CDR2 YYEEEE. V was trimmed by 0 bases and J by 1 base, leaving 14 bases between them. This CDR3 region has 16 residues. This CDR3 is CASSLEGRGLSYEQYF. The CDR3 DNA follows: TGTGCCAGCAGCTTGGAGGGCAGGGGCCTTTCCTACGAGCAGTACTTC.

The CDR3 here is CASSQVGLADRTDTQYF. The CDR3, as DNA: TGTGCCAGCAGCCAAGTGGGACTAGCGGACCGCACAGATACGCAGTATTTT. V usage is TRBV4-2 and J usage is TRBJ2-3; 11 positions agree with TRBD2. J lost 1 base, V lost 1 base, and 4 bases had no gene match. Germline CDR1 is LGHNA and CDR2 is YNFKEQ. There are 17 residues in the CDR3.

The V gene is TRBV3-1 (or the pseudogene TRBV3-2), the J gene TRBJ2-1; D gene ambiguous. Deletions cut 2 bases from V and 5 bases from J, with 13 bases between. The germline gives CDR1 LGHDT, CDR2 YNNKEL (reference sequence). The CDR3 is 15 amino acids. The CDR3 loop is CASSQSVRLHNEQFF. The DNA of the CDR3 is TGTGCCAGCAGCCAATCGGTTAGACTCCACAATGAGCAGTTCTTC.

The chain joins TRBV5-1 to TRBJ2-7, with D perhaps TRBD2 (6 bases). The CDR3 extends over 13 amino acids. The germline gives CDR1 SGHRS, CDR2 YFSETQ. Trimming stripped 4 bases from V and 3 bases from J, with 11 bases between. CDR3 DNA sequence: TGCGCCAGCAGCCGGGACGGGGGCTACGAGCAGTACTTC. Encoded protein: CASSRDGGYEQYF.

The chain employs TRBV6-4 and TRBJ1-3; 7 bases are shared with TRBD1. This CDR3 has 14 residues. Per the germline V gene, CDR1 is MRHNA and CDR2 is SNTAGT. Trimming at V came to 2 bases and at J to 8 bases, leaving 6 bases not matched to a gene. The CDR3 DNA reads as TGTGCCAGCAGTGACAAGGGGGCCGGAGACACCATATATTTT. This sequence encodes CASSDKGAGDTIYF.

The chain links TRBV6-5 to TRBJ2-3; D call uncertain. From germline, CDR1 is MNHEY and CDR2 SVGAGI. The V end lost 5 bases, the J end lost 6 bases, and 9 bases lay between the germline ends. This CDR3 comprises 12 residues. The chain's CDR3 is CASSPQKDTQYF. Written as DNA, the CDR3 is TGTGCCAGCAGTCCCCAGAAGGATACGCAGTATTTT.

This clone was recorded once. V usage is TRBV4-3 and J usage is TRBJ1-4, with TRBD1 matching over 8 bases. Trimming cost V 3 bases and J 5 bases; bases outside gene matches: 14. The CDR3 length is 18 residues. Per the germline V gene, CDR1 is LGHNA and CDR2 is YSLEER. The CDR3 DNA is TGCGCCAGCAGCCAGGACTTCGTAGCAGGGGGCATAAATGAAAAACTGTTTTTT. As protein: CASSQDFVAGGINEKLFF.

The rearrangement links TRBV5-1 to TRBJ2-1, with D possibly matching TRBD2 (5 bases). V was pared by 0 bases and J by 1 base, with 8 bases between. In germline, CDR1 is SGHRS, CDR2 YFSETQ. This CDR3 spans 15 amino acids. The DNA for the CDR3 is TGCGCCAGCAGCTTGGCTCCGGGATCCTACAATGAGCAGTTCTTC. This encodes CASSLAPGSYNEQFF.

This chain links TRBV11-2 with TRBJ2-7; 7 bases are a match to TRBD2. V was pared by 3 bases and J by 6 bases, with 5 bases of the junction left unmatched. Germline loops: CDR1 SGHAT, CDR2 FQNNGV. The CDR3 spans 13 residues. The CDR3 coding sequence is TGTGCCAGCAGCTTCATGGCGGGGGTCGAGCAGTACTTC. It yields the protein CASSFMAGVEQYF. The full variable domain, with the rest looked up from reference TRBV11-2 and TRBJ2-7, is EAGVAQSPRYKIIEKRQSVAFWCNPISGHATLYWYQQILGQGPKLLIQFQNNGVVDDSQLPKDRFSAERLKGVDSTLKIQPAKLEDSAVYLCASSFMAGVEQYFGPGTRLTVT.

Here the CDR3 DNA reads TGTGCCAGCAGCCAATTCGTGCAGGGGACGCCCCTTGGCACAGATACGCAGTATTTT. It yields the protein CASSQFVQGTPLGTDTQYF. V is TRBV14 and J is TRBJ2-3; weak D call: TRBD1 (6 bases). V was shortened by 2 bases and J by 1 base, with 22 bases between the two germline ends. This CDR3 is built from 19 residues. In germline, CDR1 is SGHDN, CDR2 FVKESK.

The chain carries TRBV15 and TRBJ2-7, with D perhaps TRBD2 (6 bases). Germline V CDR1 and CDR2: LNHNV, YYDKDF (reference sequence). Deletions cut 0 bases from V and 0 bases from J, with 6 bases between. This CDR3 comprises 14 residues. CDR3 nucleotide sequence: TGTGCCACCAGCAGAGAGGGGGGCTCCTACGAGCAGTACTTC. The encoded protein is CATSREGGSYEQYF.

The chain is built from TRBV19 and TRBJ2-5; D not certain. Between the trimmed V and J ends, which lost 4 bases and 4 bases, there was a span of 10 bases. This CDR3 contains 13 residues. From germline, CDR1 is LNHDA and CDR2 SQIVND (reference sequence). The CDR3 DNA reads TGTGCCAGTAGTAACTCGGGTGGAGAGACCCAGTACTTC. It translates to CASSNSGGETQYF.

The chain carries TRBV9 and TRBJ2-1; TRBD1 agrees at 7 bases. This CDR3 has 15 amino acids. Germline V CDR1 and CDR2: SGDLS, YYNGEE. V shed 0 bases and J 8 bases; nucleotides not matched to a gene: 8. The CDR3 loop reads CASSVDRGGGDEQFF. The CDR3 DNA follows: TGTGCCAGCAGCGTAGATAGAGGGGGCGGCGATGAGCAGTTCTTC.

Judged by abundance, this clone is medium-sized. The chain combines TRBV7-2 with TRBJ1-5, with a weak D call TRBD1 (5 bases). Germline CDR1 is SGHTA and CDR2 is FQGNSA. With 5 bases removed from V and 0 bases from J, the gap between germline ends came to 8 bases. The CDR3 loop spans 14 amino acids. CDR3: CASSPQGSNQPQHF. The DNA for the CDR3 is TGTGCCAGCAGCCCCCAGGGTAGCAATCAGCCCCAGCATTTT.

The genes are TRBV4-3 and TRBJ1-2; tentative D call: TRBD1 (5 bases). The germline V gene has CDR1 LGHNA and CDR2 YSLEER. V was cut by 1 base and J by 5 bases, with 14 bases left in between. The CDR3 totals 15 residues. CDR3 sequence reads: CASSQVGDRLYGYTF. CDR3 coding DNA: TGCGCCAGCAGCCAAGTAGGAGACAGATTATATGGCTACACCTTC.

The chain joins TRBV28 to TRBJ2-3, with D possibly matching TRBD2 (7 bases). This CDR3 has 16 residues. Trimming took 5 bases from V and 4 from J, leaving 19 bases between them. The V gene's germline CDR1 is MDHEN and CDR2 SYDVKM. CDR3 sequence reads: CASSPPPGGGADTQYF. The CDR3 DNA sequence: TGTGCCAGCAGTCCGCCTCCGGGGGGCGGGGCAGATACGCAGTATTTT.

This clone was counted once. V is TRBV25-1 and J is TRBJ2-5; TRBD1 might be the D (6 bases). Looked up from germline, CDR1 is MGHDK and CDR2 is SYGVNS. The CDR3 is 13 amino acids. Trimming took 7 bases from V and 5 from J, leaving 14 bases between them. The CDR3 nucleotides are TGTGCCAGCAAGAACAGGGTGACGGAGACCCAGTACTTC. It translates to CASKNRVTETQYF.

The rearrangement uses TRBV7-2 and TRBJ1-4; tentative D call: TRBD1 (6 bases). Trimming cost V 0 bases and J 4 bases, with 9 bases left between them. Germline V gives CDR1 SGHTA, CDR2 FQGNSA. The CDR3 spans 15 residues. DNA for the CDR3: TGTGCCAGCAGCTTAGCGACAGGCCTTAATGAAAAACTGTTTTTT. Protein product: CASSLATGLNEKLFF.

V usage is TRBV2 and J usage is TRBJ2-3; 10 bases agree with TRBD2. CDR3 size: 15 residues. CDR1 and CDR2 (germline): SNHLY, FYNNEI. Trimming took 4 bases from V and 1 from J; bases not matched to a gene: 2. This chain's CDR3 is CASSAGTSGTDTQYF. The CDR3 nucleotides read TGTGCCAGCAGTGCTGGGACTAGCGGCACAGATACGCAGTATTTT.

The chain carries TRBV3-1 (or the pseudogene TRBV3-2) and TRBJ1-2, with 8 bases that match TRBD1. J was trimmed by 4 bases and V by 4 bases; bases with no gene match: 8. This CDR3 spans 15 amino acids. Germline V lookup: CDR1 LGHDT, CDR2 YNNKEL (reference sequence). The CDR3 DNA is TGTGCCAGCAGCCCCCGCCGGGACAGGATCTATGGCTACACCTTC. Translation gives CASSPRRDRIYGYTF.

The CDR3 sequence is CASSTNRGRQGYGYTF. The DNA for the CDR3 is TGTGCCAGCAGCACAAACAGGGGGCGCCAAGGCTATGGCTACACCTTC. The V call is TRBV21-1, the J call TRBJ1-2; the table calls TRBD1, which could not be checked here. TRBV21-1 is assigned pseudogene status. The CDR3 runs to 16 residues.

The J gene is TRBJ1-2, the V gene TRBV12-3 or TRBV12-4; no definite D call. This CDR3 spans 12 amino acids. V was pared by 5 bases and J by 1 base, with 5 bases between. CDR3 in amino acids: CASSRSNYGYTF. The CDR3 DNA is TGTGCCAGCAGTCGTAGTAACTATGGCTACACCTTC.